These T cell receptor beta chains were read from a single sample in a study of T-cell reconstitution after alpha-beta-depleted transplantation in children. MiXCR, run by TCRdb on the PCR reads, gives a single entry per CDR3 protein. Of 200,000 to 300,000 distinct CDR3 sequences listed, about 24% are singletons. Sequences were derived from PBMCs, mostly from graft donor cells, sampled 360 days after TCRalphabeta/CD19-depleted stem cell transplant. These receptors all stem from a female patient aged 2 to 10 who had a stem cell transplant for congenital amegakaryocytic thrombocytopenia, so the T cells may come from the graft donor. Each CDR3 is given with its conserved first and last residue. D genes are given only for firm matches. Some rows have no size entry. The others give once, few or many, or a class for an expanded clone.

D: TRBD2; size: few; J: TRBJ2-2; length: 16; V: TRBV7-6; CDR3: CASSLEGSGGAGELFF; DNA: TGTGCCAGCAGCCTAGAGGGCAGCGGGGGAGCCGGGGAGCTGTTTTTT
D: .; size: few; J: TRBJ1-5; length: 11; V: TRBV20-1; CDR3: CSARGDQPQHF; DNA: TGCAGTGCTAGAGGCGATCAGCCCCAGCATTTT
D: .; size: few; J: TRBJ2-7; length: 15; V: TRBV11-2; CDR3: CASSLVVVSSYEQYF; DNA: TGTGCCAGCAGCTTAGTGGTAGTAAGCTCCTACGAGCAGTACTTC
D: TRBD1; size: .; J: TRBJ2-2; length: 15; V: TRBV12-3/TRBV12-4; CDR3: CASSRQGASTGELFF; DNA: TGTGCCAGCAGCAGACAGGGGGCGAGCACCGGGGAGCTGTTTTTT
D: TRBD1; size: few; J: TRBJ1-3; length: 13; V: TRBV3-1; CDR3: CASSQGQGDTIYF; DNA: TGTGCCAGCAGCCAGGGACAGGGGGACACCATATATTTT
D: .; size: few; J: TRBJ2-7; length: 14; V: TRBV29-1; CDR3: CSVERDIAPYEQYF; DNA: TGCAGCGTTGAAAGGGACATTGCCCCCTACGAGCAGTACTTC
D: .; size: once; J: TRBJ2-7; length: 14; V: TRBV5-1; CDR3: CASSDGQAGGEQYF; DNA: TGCGCCAGCAGCGACGGACAGGCCGGGGGGGAGCAGTACTTC
D: .; size: .; J: TRBJ2-2; length: 13; V: TRBV6-1; CDR3: CASTKENTGELFF; DNA: TGTGCCAGCACGAAGGAGAACACCGGGGAGCTGTTTTTT
D: TRBD2; size: .; J: TRBJ2-1; length: 16; V: TRBV7-8; CDR3: CASSSPLAGGPYEQFF; DNA: TGTGCCAGCAGCTCACCCCTAGCGGGAGGGCCCTATGAGCAGTTCTTC
D: .; size: few; J: TRBJ1-2; length: 14; V: TRBV6-1; CDR3: CASSRTQVNYGYTF; DNA: TGTGCCAGCAGTAGAACACAGGTTAACTATGGCTACACCTTC
D: TRBD2; size: .; J: TRBJ2-7; length: 14; V: TRBV4-1; CDR3: CASSQSGRGYEQYF; DNA: TGCGCCAGCAGCCAGAGCGGGAGAGGCTACGAGCAGTACTTC
D: TRBD1; size: once; J: TRBJ1-4; length: 18; V: TRBV12-3/TRBV12-4; CDR3: CASSLGPHHRGSNEKLFF; DNA: TGTGCCAGCAGTTTGGGGCCCCACCACAGGGGGTCTAATGAAAAACTGTTTTTT
D: .; size: few; J: TRBJ2-2; length: 15; V: TRBV14; CDR3: CASSQVQGLVGELFF; DNA: TGTGCCAGCAGCCAAGTACAGGGTTTGGTCGGGGAGCTGTTTTTT
D: TRBD2; size: few; J: TRBJ2-5; length: 19; V: TRBV20-1; CDR3: CSARDGVGLAGLPQETQYF; DNA: TGCAGTGCTAGAGATGGGGTGGGACTAGCGGGGCTCCCCCAAGAGACCCAGTACTTC
D: .; size: .; J: TRBJ2-3; length: 12; V: TRBV27; CDR3: CASSGRDYTQYF; DNA: TGTGCCAGCAGTGGTAGGGATTATACGCAGTATTTT
D: TRBD2; size: few; J: TRBJ2-7; length: 15; V: TRBV11-2; CDR3: CASSKILAGGYEQYF; DNA: TGTGCCAGCAGCAAAATACTAGCGGGGGGATACGAGCAGTACTTC
D: .; size: .; J: TRBJ2-7; length: 11; V: TRBV20-1; CDR3: CRATDSYEQYF; DNA: TGCAGGGCGACAGACTCCTACGAGCAGTACTTC
D: .; size: few; J: TRBJ2-1; length: 17; V: TRBV4-1; CDR3: CASSQGPRDTAYNEQFF; DNA: TGCGCCAGCAGCCAAGGACCACGGGACACGGCTTACAATGAGCAGTTCTTC
D: .; size: few; J: TRBJ2-2; length: 14; V: TRBV12-3/TRBV12-4; CDR3: CASSQTIDAGELFF; DNA: TGTGCCAGCAGCCAGACTATAGACGCCGGGGAGCTGTTTTTT
D: .; size: few; J: TRBJ2-7; length: 12; V: TRBV2; CDR3: CASSEQGPQQYF; DNA: TGTGCCAGCAGTGAACAGGGCCCACAGCAGTACTTC
D: .; size: many; J: TRBJ2-4; length: 17; V: TRBV11-2; CDR3: CASSLRTGLKAKNIQYF; DNA: TGTGCCAGCAGCTTGCGTACGGGACTTAAAGCCAAAAACATTCAGTACTTC
D: .; size: few; J: TRBJ2-3; length: 15; V: TRBV12-3/TRBV12-4; CDR3: CASSLEARRGDTQYF; DNA: TGTGCCAGCAGTTTAGAGGCCAGGCGGGGAGATACGCAGTATTTT
D: .; size: few; J: TRBJ1-1; length: 14; V: TRBV19; CDR3: CASSIRDVDTEAFF; DNA: TGTGCCAGTAGTATCAGGGATGTGGACACTGAAGCTTTCTTT
D: TRBD1; size: few; J: TRBJ2-7; length: 15; V: TRBV5-1; CDR3: CASSSSRTGSYEQYF; DNA: TGCGCCAGCAGCTCCTCCAGGACAGGGTCCTACGAGCAGTACTTC
D: .; size: .; J: TRBJ2-1; length: 11; V: TRBV7-9; CDR3: CASSPSGEQFF; DNA: TGTGCCAGCAGCCCCTCAGGGGAGCAGTTCTTC
D: .; size: few; J: TRBJ1-2; length: 13; V: TRBV6-2/TRBV6-3; CDR3: CASSKTANYGYTF; DNA: TGTGCCAGCAGTAAAACAGCTAACTATGGCTACACCTTC
D: .; size: few; J: TRBJ1-1; length: 15; V: TRBV18; CDR3: CASSLREGMNTEAFF; DNA: TGTGCCAGCTCACTGAGGGAGGGGATGAACACTGAAGCTTTCTTT
D: .; size: few; J: TRBJ1-3; length: 12; V: TRBV7-6; CDR3: CASSQLENTIYF; DNA: TGTGCCAGCAGTCAGCTGGAGAACACCATATATTTT
D: .; size: .; J: TRBJ2-7; length: 11; V: TRBV20-1; CDR3: CSARERNEQYF; DNA: TGCAGTGCTAGGGAAAGGAACGAGCAGTACTTC
D: .; size: few; J: TRBJ2-1; length: 13; V: TRBV4-2; CDR3: CASSQFPDSMQFF; DNA: TGTGCCAGCAGCCAATTTCCGGATAGCATGCAGTTCTTC
D: TRBD1; size: few; J: TRBJ2-7; length: 14; V: TRBV7-9; CDR3: CASSLVTGAYEQYF; DNA: TGTGCCAGCAGCTTAGTTACAGGGGCCTACGAGCAGTACTTC
D: .; size: .; J: TRBJ1-1; length: 14; V: TRBV5-1; CDR3: CASSPLRGGTEAFF; DNA: TGCGCCAGCAGCCCATTGAGGGGAGGCACTGAAGCTTTCTTT
D: TRBD2; size: many; J: TRBJ2-3; length: 15; V: TRBV10-2; CDR3: CASRGGRAWTDTQYF; DNA: TGCGCCAGCAGGGGCGGGAGGGCCTGGACAGATACGCAGTATTTT
D: .; size: .; J: TRBJ2-1; length: 17; V: TRBV6-5; CDR3: CASSLFAGRSSYNEQFF; DNA: TGTGCCAGCAGTTTATTCGCGGGACGGAGCTCCTACAATGAGCAGTTCTTC
D: TRBD1; size: few; J: TRBJ2-7; length: 13; V: TRBV12-3/TRBV12-4; CDR3: CASGRDSTYEQYF; DNA: TGTGCCAGCGGCCGGGACAGCACCTACGAGCAGTACTTC
D: .; size: few; J: TRBJ2-3; length: 14; V: TRBV28; CDR3: CASSWREVADTQYF; DNA: TGTGCCAGCAGTTGGAGGGAAGTTGCAGATACGCAGTATTTT
D: .; size: many; J: TRBJ2-7; length: 18; V: TRBV29-1; CDR3: CSVASGAPSFGTSYEQYF; DNA: TGCAGCGTTGCATCAGGGGCGCCAAGTTTCGGAACCTCCTACGAGCAGTACTTC
D: TRBD2; size: .; J: TRBJ2-7; length: 15; V: TRBV20-1; CDR3: CSASGIAGGTDEQYF; DNA: TGCAGTGCTAGTGGCATAGCGGGGGGAACGGACGAGCAGTACTTC
D: .; size: .; J: TRBJ2-3; length: 16; V: TRBV28; CDR3: CASVIGYPFSTDTQYF; DNA: TGTGCCAGCGTCATAGGGTACCCCTTTAGCACAGATACGCAGTATTTT
D: TRBD2; size: .; J: TRBJ2-1; length: 18; V: TRBV7-3; CDR3: CASSPHKKLAETYNEQFF; DNA: TGTGCCAGCAGCCCCCACAAGAAACTAGCGGAGACATACAATGAGCAGTTCTTC
D: .; size: .; J: TRBJ2-2; length: 18; V: TRBV3-1; CDR3: CASSQELGGRPPTGELFF; DNA: TGTGCCAGCAGCCAAGAATTAGGGGGGAGGCCCCCCACCGGGGAGCTGTTTTTT
D: .; size: .; J: TRBJ2-3; length: 14; V: TRBV3-1; CDR3: CASTHRASTDTQYF; DNA: TGTGCCAGCACCCACCGGGCCAGCACAGACACGCAGTATTTT
D: .; size: few; J: TRBJ1-5; length: 15; V: TRBV6-2/TRBV6-3; CDR3: CASSRPRGAGQPQHF; DNA: TGTGCCAGCAGCCGCCCTCGGGGGGCGGGTCAGCCCCAGCATTTT
D: TRBD2; size: .; J: TRBJ2-1; length: 17; V: TRBV5-1; CDR3: CASRSLKTSGDDNEQFF; DNA: TGCGCCAGCCGCAGTTTAAAGACTAGCGGGGATGACAATGAGCAGTTCTTC